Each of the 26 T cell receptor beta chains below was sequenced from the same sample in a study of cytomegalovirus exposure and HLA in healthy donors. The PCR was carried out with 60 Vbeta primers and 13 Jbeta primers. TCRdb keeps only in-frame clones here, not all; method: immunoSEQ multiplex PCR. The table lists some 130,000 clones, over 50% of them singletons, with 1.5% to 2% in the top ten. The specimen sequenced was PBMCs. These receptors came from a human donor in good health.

The CDR3 coding sequence is TGCGCCAGCAGCCCGGCCGGCGGCTCTGGAAACACCATATATTTT. It is translated as CASSPAGGSGNTIYF. V is TRBV5-1 and J is TRBJ1-3; D remains unclear. This CDR3 contains 15 residues. Germline V gene data show CDR1 as SGHRS and CDR2 as YFSETQ. V lost 4 bases and J lost 0, with 11 bases in between.

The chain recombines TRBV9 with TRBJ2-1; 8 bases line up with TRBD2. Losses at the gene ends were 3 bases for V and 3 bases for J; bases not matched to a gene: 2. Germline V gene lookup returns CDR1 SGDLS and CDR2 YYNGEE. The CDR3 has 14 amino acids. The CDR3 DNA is TGTGCCAGCAGCGGGGCGGGGGGCTACAATGAGCAGTTCTTC. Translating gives CASSGAGGYNEQFF.

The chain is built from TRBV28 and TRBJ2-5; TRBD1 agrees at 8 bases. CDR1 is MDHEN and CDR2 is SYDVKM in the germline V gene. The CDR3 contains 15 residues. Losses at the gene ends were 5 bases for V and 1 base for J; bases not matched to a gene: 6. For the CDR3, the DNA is TGTGCCAGCAGTACAAGACAGGGGCCCCAAGAGACCCAGTACTTC. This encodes CASSTRQGPQETQYF.

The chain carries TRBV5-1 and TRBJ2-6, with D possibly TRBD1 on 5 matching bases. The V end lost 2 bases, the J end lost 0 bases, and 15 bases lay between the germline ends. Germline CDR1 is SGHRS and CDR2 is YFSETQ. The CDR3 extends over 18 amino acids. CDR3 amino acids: CASSLVGHESSGANVLTF. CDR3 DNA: TGCGCCAGCAGCTTAGTAGGACATGAATCCTCTGGGGCCAACGTCCTGACTTTC.

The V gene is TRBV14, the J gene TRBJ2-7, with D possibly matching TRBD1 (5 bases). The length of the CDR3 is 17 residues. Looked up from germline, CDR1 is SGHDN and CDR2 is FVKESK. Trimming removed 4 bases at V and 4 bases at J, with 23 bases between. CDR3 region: CASSPRGQDQSEYEQYF. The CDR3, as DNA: TGTGCCAGCAGCCCAAGAGGACAAGATCAGTCCGAGTACGAGCAGTACTTC.

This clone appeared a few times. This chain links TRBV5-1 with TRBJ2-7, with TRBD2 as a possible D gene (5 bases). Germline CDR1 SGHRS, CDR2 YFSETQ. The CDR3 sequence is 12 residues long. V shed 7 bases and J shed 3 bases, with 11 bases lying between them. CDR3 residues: CASVGEYYEQYF. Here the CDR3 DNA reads TGCGCCAGCGTCGGGGAATACTACGAGCAGTACTTC.

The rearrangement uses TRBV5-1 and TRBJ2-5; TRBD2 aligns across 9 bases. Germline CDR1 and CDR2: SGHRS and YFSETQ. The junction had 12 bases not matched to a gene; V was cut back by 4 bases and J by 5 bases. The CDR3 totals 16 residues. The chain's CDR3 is CASSPTSGPERETQYF. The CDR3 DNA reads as TGCGCCAGCAGCCCGACTAGCGGACCAGAGAGGGAGACCCAGTACTTC.

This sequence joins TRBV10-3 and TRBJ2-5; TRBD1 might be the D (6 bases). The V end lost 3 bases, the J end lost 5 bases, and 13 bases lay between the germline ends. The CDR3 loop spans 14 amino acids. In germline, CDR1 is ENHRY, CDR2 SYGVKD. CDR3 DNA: TGTGCCATCAGTGACCGACAGGTTCGGGAGACCCAGTACTTC. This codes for CAISDRQVRETQYF.

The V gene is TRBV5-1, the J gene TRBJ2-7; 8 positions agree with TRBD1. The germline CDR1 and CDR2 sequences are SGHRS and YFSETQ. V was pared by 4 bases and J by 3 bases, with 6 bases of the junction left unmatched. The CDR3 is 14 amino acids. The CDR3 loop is CASSAGTGIYEQYF. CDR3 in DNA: TGCGCCAGCAGCGCCGGGACAGGAATCTACGAGCAGTACTTC.

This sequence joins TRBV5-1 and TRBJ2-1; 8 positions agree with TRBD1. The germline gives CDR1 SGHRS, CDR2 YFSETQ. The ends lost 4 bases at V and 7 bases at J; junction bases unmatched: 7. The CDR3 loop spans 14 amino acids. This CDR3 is CASSVDRGRNEQFF. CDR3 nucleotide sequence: TGCGCCAGCAGCGTAGACAGGGGTCGGAATGAGCAGTTCTTC.

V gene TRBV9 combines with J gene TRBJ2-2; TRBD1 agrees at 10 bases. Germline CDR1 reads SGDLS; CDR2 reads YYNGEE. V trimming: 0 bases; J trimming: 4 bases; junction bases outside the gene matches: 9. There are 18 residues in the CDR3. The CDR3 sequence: CASSVGDRGPLVTGELFF. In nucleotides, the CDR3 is TGTGCCAGCAGCGTAGGGGACAGGGGCCCCCTCGTCACCGGGGAGCTGTTTTTT.

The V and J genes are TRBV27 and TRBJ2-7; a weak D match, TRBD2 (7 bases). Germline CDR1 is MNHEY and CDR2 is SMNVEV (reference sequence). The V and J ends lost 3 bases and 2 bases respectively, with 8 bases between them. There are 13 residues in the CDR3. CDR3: CASSLGGPYEQYF. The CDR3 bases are TGTGCCAGCAGTTTGGGGGGGCCCTACGAGCAGTACTTC.

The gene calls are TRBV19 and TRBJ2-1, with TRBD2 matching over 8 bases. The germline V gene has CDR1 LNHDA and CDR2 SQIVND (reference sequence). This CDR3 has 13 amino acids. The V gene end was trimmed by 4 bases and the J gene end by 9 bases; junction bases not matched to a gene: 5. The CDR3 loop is CASSKAGVGEQFF. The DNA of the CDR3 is TGTGCCAGTAGTAAAGCGGGAGTCGGTGAGCAGTTCTTC.

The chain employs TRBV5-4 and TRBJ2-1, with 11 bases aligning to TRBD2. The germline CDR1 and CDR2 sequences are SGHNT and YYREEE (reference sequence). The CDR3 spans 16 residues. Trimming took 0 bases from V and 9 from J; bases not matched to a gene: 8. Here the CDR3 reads CASSLGTSGSRGEQFF. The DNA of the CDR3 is TGTGCCAGCAGCTTGGGCACTAGCGGGAGTCGGGGTGAGCAGTTCTTC.

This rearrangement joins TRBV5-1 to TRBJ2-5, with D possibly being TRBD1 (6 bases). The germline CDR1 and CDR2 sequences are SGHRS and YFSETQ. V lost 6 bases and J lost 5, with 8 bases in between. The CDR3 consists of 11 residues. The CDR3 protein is CASKGEETQYF. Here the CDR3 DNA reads TGCGCCAGCAAGGGGGAGGAGACCCAGTACTTC.

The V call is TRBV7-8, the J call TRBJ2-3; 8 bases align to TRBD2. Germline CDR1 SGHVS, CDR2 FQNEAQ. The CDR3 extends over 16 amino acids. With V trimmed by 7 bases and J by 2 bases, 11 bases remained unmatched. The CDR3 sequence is CASTLDSGDATDTQYF. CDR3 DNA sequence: TGTGCCAGCACCCTGGATAGCGGGGACGCCACAGATACGCAGTATTTT.

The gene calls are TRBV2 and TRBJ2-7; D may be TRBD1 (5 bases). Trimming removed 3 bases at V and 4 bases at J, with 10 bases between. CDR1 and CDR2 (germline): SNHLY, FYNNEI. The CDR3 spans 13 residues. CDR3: CASSDDSLYEQYF. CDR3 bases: TGTGCCAGCAGTGACGACAGTTTATACGAGCAGTACTTC.

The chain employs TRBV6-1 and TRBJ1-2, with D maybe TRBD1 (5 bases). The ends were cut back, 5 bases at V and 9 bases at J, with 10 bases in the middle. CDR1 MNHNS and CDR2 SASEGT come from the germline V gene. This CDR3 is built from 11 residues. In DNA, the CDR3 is TGTGCCAGCAGTCAGGCGGGACGCTACACCTTC. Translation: CASSQAGRYTF.

The CDR3 nucleotides read TGTGCCAGCAGTGGGGGGCGGGAGAGCTCCTACAATGAGCAGTTCTTC. Translated, it gives CASSGGRESSYNEQFF. The gene calls are TRBV25-1 and TRBJ2-1; possibly TRBD2 for D (7 bases). In germline, CDR1 is MGHDK, CDR2 SYGVNS. This CDR3 region has 16 residues. Deletions cut 4 bases from V and 0 bases from J, with 13 bases between.

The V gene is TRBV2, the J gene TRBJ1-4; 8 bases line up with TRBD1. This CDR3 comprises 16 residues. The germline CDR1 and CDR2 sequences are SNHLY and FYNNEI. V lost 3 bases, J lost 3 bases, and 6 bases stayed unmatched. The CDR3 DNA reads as TGTGCCAGCAGTGACTACGGACAGGGCCCTAATGAAAAACTGTTTTTT. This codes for CASSDYGQGPNEKLFF.

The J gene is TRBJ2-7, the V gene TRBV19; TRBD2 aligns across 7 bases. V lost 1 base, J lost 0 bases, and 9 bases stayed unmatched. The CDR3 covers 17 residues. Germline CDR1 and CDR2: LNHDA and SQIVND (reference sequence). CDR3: CASSIAYGTTYSYEQYF. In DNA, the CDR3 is TGTGCCAGTAGTATAGCTTACGGGACTACCTACTCCTACGAGCAGTACTTC.

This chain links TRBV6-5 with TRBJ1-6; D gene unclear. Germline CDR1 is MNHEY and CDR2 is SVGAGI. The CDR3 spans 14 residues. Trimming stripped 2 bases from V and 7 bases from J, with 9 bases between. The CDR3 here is CASSYGRPNSPLHF. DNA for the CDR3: TGTGCCAGCAGTTACGGCAGGCCGAATTCACCCCTCCACTTT.

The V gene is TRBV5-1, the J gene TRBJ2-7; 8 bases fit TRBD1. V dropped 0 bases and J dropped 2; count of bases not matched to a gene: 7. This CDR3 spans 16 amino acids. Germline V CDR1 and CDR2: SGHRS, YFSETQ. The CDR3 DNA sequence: TGCGCCAGCAGCTTGGGCCCGGGACAGGAGGCCTACGAGCAGTACTTC. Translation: CASSLGPGQEAYEQYF.

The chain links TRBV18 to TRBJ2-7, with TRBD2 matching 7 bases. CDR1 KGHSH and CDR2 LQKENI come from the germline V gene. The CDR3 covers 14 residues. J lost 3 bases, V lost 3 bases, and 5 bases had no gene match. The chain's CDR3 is CASSPGSGNYEQYF. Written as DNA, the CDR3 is TGTGCCAGCTCACCGGGCAGCGGGAACTACGAGCAGTACTTC.

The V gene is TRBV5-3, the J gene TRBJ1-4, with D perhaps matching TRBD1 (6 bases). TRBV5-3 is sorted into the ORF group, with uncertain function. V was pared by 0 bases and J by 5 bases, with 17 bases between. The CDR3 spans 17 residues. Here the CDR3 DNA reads TGTGCCAGAAGCTTGGGGAAATCCGGGACAAGGAATGAAAAACTGTTTTTT. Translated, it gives CARSLGKSGTRNEKLFF.

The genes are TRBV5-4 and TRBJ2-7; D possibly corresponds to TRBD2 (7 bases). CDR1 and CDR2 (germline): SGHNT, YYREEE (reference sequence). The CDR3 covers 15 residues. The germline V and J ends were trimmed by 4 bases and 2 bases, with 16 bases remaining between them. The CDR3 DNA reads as TGTGCCAGCAGCCTACTATGGCGGGGGCCCTACGAGCAGTACTTC. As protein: CASSLLWRGPYEQYF.